The clone carrying this T cell receptor (beta chain) was counted once. Antigen: not known. The CDR3 runs 14 residues. Per the germline V gene, CDR1 is SGHTA and CDR2 is FQGTGA. Trimming pared 5 bases from V and 4 bases from J, leaving 13 bases between. Clones were sequenced by immunoSEQ multiplex PCR, and TCRdb holds only the in-frame ones, with some missing. The sample has over a million clones, approximately 97% seen once. This specimen comes from a study of shared clonotypes between healthy human individuals. General study points: An expected dependence of interdonor clonotype sharing on sequencing depth was noted.

Every donor was a Caucasian adult from Nashville, Tennessee. The origin of this receptor is a man aged 25 to 40 in good health. The V gene is TRBV7-3, the J gene TRBJ2-3; TRBD2 is a possible D gene (5 bases). The specimen sequenced was naive CD4+ T cells sorted from blood. Subset meaning: CD45RA+ positively selected. The CDR3 is CASSPNPGSDTQYF. DNA for the CDR3: TGTGCCAGCAGCCCCAACCCGGGGTCAGATACGCAGTATTTT. Full variable domain (rest looked up from reference TRBV7-3 and TRBJ2-3): GAGVSQTPSNKVTEKGKYVELRCDPISGHTALYWYRQSLGQGPEFLIYFQGTGAADDSGLPNDRFFAVRPEGSVSTLKIQRTERGDSAVYLCASSPNPGSDTQYFGPGTRLTVL.